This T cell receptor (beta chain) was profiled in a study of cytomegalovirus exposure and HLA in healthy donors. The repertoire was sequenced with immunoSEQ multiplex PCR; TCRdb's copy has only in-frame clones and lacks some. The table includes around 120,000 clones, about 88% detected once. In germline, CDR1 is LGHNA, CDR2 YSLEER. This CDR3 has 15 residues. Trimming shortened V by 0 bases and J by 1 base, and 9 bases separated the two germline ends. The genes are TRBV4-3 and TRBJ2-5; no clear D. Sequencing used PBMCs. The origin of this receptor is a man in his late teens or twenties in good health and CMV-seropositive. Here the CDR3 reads CASSQDLYTQETQYF. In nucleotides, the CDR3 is TGCGCCAGCAGCCAAGATTTGTACACCCAAGAGACCCAGTACTTC.